A selection of T cell receptor beta chains follows, all from one sample in a study of T-cell reconstitution after alpha-beta-depleted transplantation in children. From the PCR reads, TCRdb called clonotypes with MiXCR, one entry per CDR3 protein. The sample holds 200,000 to 300,000 distinct CDR3 sequences, roughly 26% seen once. Sequenced here: PBMCs, sampled before TCRalphabeta/CD19-depleted stem cell transplant. The receptor set was obtained from a girl aged 2-10 years with Fanconi anemia, due to receive a stem cell transplant. Both conserved end residues are part of each CDR3. Each record gives: D gene, J gene, clone size, V gene, CDR3 length, CDR3 DNA, CDR3 protein. A D gene is named only where the DNA matches it firmly. Size is omitted from some rows. Given values are once, few, many or a class for expanded clones.

.	TRBJ2-1	.	TRBV7-3	14	TGTGCCAGCAGCTTATTAGCGGAATACAATGAGCAGCTCTTC	CASSLLAEYNEQLF
TRBD1	TRBJ2-7	.	TRBV27	15	TGTGCCAGCAGTTTATCGCCCAGGGGGCCTCGCGAGCAGTACTTC	CASSLSPRGPREQYF
.	TRBJ2-1	many	TRBV12-3/TRBV12-4	15	TGTGCCAGCAGTTTAGACCCCTCCACTTTCAATGAGCAGTTCTTC	CASSLDPSTFNEQFF
TRBD2	TRBJ2-1	.	TRBV5-1	14	TGCGCCAGCAGCGAGACTAGCGGACACAATGAGCAGTTCTTC	CASSETSGHNEQFF
.	TRBJ2-7	.	TRBV7-6	15	TGTGCCAGCAGCTTTGGGGCGCAGGGGACCTACGAGCAGTACTTC	CASSFGAQGTYEQYF
.	TRBJ2-3	.	TRBV29-1	13	TGCAGCGTTGGGAATCCAGGGTCAGATACGCAGTATTTT	CSVGNPGSDTQYF
TRBD2	TRBJ2-2	many	TRBV12-3/TRBV12-4	15	TGTGCCAGCAGTTTCATCTCCGGACTAGACGGGGAGCTGTTTTTT	CASSFISGLDGELFF
.	TRBJ2-3	.	TRBV29-1	13	TGCAGCGTTGTGCGACTAGTTTCAGATACGCAGTATTTT	CSVVRLVSDTQYF
TRBD1	TRBJ2-7	.	TRBV20-1	13	TGCAGTGCTGTCGGACAGGGGCGATACGAGCAGTACTTC	CSAVGQGRYEQYF
TRBD2	TRBJ2-4	.	TRBV12-3/TRBV12-4	14	TGTGCCAGCAAGAAACTAGCGGGGGAAAACATTCAGTACTTC	CASKKLAGENIQYF
TRBD1	TRBJ2-2	.	TRBV29-1	14	TGCAGCGGTGGACAGGGAGTGCATGGCGGGGAGCTGTTTTTT	CSGGQGVHGGELFF
TRBD2	TRBJ2-2	once	TRBV7-9	15	TGTGCCAGCAGCTTACCGGGACTAGCCTCCGGGGAGCTGTTTTTT	CASSLPGLASGELFF
.	TRBJ2-5	many	TRBV29-1	13	TGCAGCGTTGTGGGCTATCCACAAGAGACCCAGTACTTC	CSVVGYPQETQYF
.	TRBJ2-1	.	TRBV29-1	14	TGCAGCGTTCGATTTAGGGAGGTCTACAATGAGCAGTTCTTC	CSVRFREVYNEQFF
TRBD2	TRBJ2-4	few	TRBV28	16	TGTGCCAGCACCATTCCCGGGGGGAGAGCCAAAAACATTCAGTACTTC	CASTIPGGRAKNIQYF
.	TRBJ2-3	.	TRBV5-1	14	TGCGCCAGCGATACCGGGACTAGCACAGATACGCAGTATTTT	CASDTGTSTDTQYF
.	TRBJ2-7	.	TRBV20-1	11	TGCAGTGCGGGAACCTCTTACGAGCAGTACTTC	CSAGTSYEQYF
.	TRBJ1-1	few	TRBV19	14	TGTGCCAGTCTTGGGGAGAAGACGAACACTGAAGCTTTCTTT	CASLGEKTNTEAFF
.	TRBJ2-2	many	TRBV6-2/TRBV6-3	17	TGTGCCAGCAGTTATGGTTGGACAGTCTTGGGCACCGGGGAGCTGTTTTTT	CASSYGWTVLGTGELFF
.	TRBJ2-7	many	TRBV29-1	12	TGCAGCGGGGGGGCGCCCCAGGGCGAGCAGTACTTC	CSGGAPQGEQYF
TRBD1	TRBJ1-1	few	TRBV6-1	14	TGTGCCAGCAGCCCCTCGGACAGGGACACTGAAGCTTTCTTT	CASSPSDRDTEAFF
TRBD2	TRBJ2-1	once	TRBV29-1	15	TGCAGCGTAGAAAAAACTAGCGGGGGATACAATGAGCAGTTCTTC	CSVEKTSGGYNEQFF
TRBD1	TRBJ1-4	few	TRBV20-1	14	TGCAGTGCTAGAGATCCGGGACAGGGGAAAAAACTGTTTTTT	CSARDPGQGKKLFF
.	TRBJ2-1	many	TRBV4-2	14	TGTGCCAGCAGCCAACGGGACGGCTACAATGAGCAGTTCTTC	CASSQRDGYNEQFF
.	TRBJ2-1	many	TRBV7-9	16	TGTGCCAGCAGCTTAGGAGTGCAGTTCCCCTACAATGAGCAGTTCTTC	CASSLGVQFPYNEQFF